This paragraph covers one T cell receptor beta chain sequence. Profiled with immunoSEQ multiplex PCR; TCRdb holds only in-frame clones, not every one. The table lists around 71,000 clones, more than 70% of them singletons. From germline, CDR1 is SGHDT and CDR2 YYEEEE. V shed 3 bases and J shed 1 base, with 15 bases lying between them. This CDR3 has 16 amino acids. The sample belongs to a study of blood T cell repertoires in COVID-19. The sample consisted of peripheral blood. The V call is TRBV5-6, the J call TRBJ2-3; D is unresolved. The sequence derives from a man aged 80 or over with acute or convalescent COVID-19. The CDR3 sequence is CASSSPRSFGTDTQYF. CDR3 DNA sequence: TGTGCCAGCAGCTCCCCGAGGTCGTTTGGCACAGATACGCAGTATTTT.